This TCR beta chain appears in the sequencing data of a study of shared T cell receptors in the human thymus. In its sample, this clone was seen a few times. This table comes from immunoSEQ multiplex PCR, and its TCRdb copy is limited to in-frame clones, with some not included. The table records 720,000 or so clones, approximately 83% of them present only once. The V gene end was trimmed by 9 bases and the J gene end by 8 bases; junction bases not matched to a gene: 12. Germline V lookup: CDR1 LNHNV, CDR2 YYDKDF (reference sequence). The CDR3 sequence is 14 residues long. These data also featured in a second study, about human thymus T cells. That work contributes: Donors were healthy Finnish infants having corrective surgery for congenital heart defects. Across thymic and blood repertoires, the usage of V and J genes appeared to be biased.

The chain couples TRBV15 to TRBJ1-4; 7 bases are a match to TRBD1. Sequencing was performed on thymocytes. This receptor was identified in a girl under three years old with a congenital heart defect. As DNA, the CDR3 is TGTGCCACAAGCGCCCGAGACAGGGCGGAAAAACTGTTTTTT. Its protein is CATSARDRAEKLFF.